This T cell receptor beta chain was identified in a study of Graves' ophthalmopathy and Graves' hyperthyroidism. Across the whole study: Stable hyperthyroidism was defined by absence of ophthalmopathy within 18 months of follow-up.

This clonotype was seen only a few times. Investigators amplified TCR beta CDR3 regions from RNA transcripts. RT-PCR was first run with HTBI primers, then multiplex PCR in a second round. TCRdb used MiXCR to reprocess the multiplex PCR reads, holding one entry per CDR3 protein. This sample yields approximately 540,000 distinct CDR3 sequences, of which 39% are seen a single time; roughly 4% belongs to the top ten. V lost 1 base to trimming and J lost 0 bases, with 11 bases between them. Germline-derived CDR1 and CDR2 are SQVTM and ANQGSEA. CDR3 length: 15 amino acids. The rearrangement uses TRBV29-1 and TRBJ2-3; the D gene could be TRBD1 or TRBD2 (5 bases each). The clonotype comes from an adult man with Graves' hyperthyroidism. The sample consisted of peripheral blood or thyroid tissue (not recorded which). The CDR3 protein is CSVEGGETSTDTQYF. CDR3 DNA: TGCAGCGTTGAAGGAGGGGAGACTAGCACAGATACGCAGTATTTT.